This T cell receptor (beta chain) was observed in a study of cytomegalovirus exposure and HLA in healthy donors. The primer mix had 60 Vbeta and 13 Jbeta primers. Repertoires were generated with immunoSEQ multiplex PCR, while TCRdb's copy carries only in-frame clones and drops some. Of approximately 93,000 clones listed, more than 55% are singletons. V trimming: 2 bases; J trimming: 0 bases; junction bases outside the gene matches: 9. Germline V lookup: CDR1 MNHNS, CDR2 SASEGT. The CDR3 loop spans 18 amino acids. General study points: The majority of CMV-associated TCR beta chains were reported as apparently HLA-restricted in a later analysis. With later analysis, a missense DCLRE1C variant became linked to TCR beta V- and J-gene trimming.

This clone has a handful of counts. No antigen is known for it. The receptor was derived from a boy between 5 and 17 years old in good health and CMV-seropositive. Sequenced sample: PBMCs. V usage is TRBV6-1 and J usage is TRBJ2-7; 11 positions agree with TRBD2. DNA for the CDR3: TGTGCCAGCAGTGAATATTCTAGCGGGAGGCCACTCTCCTACGAGCAGTACTTC. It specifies CASSEYSSGRPLSYEQYF.